One and the same sample provided the 19 T cell receptor beta chains below, sequenced in a study of blood T cell repertoires in COVID-19 (dated by TCRdb to 2020 to 2022). Library method: the immunoSEQ multiplex PCR assay. The table was pulled from immuneACCESS by TCRdb, which kept in-frame rearrangements only. Such tables lose some clones; where checked, under half of the loss comes from unresolved V genes, and the rest has no known cause. This sample has approximately 300,000 clones in its table, and 80% to 90% of those were observed once. The ten largest clones add up to 10% of the sample. The sample comprised PBMCs or T cells enriched from blood (not recorded which). These receptors all come from a woman under 30 who had recovered from COVID-19.

The gene calls are TRBV10-3 and TRBJ2-7; the match to TRBD2 covers 11 bases. The ends lost 2 bases at V and 6 bases at J; junction bases unmatched: 9. Germline CDR1 ENHRY, CDR2 SYGVKD. There are 16 residues in the CDR3. In DNA form, the CDR3 reads TGTGCCATCAGTGAGCCCAGTGCCACTAGCGGGAGCGAGCAGTACTTC. Protein sequence: CAISEPSATSGSEQYF.

The chain joins TRBV7-3 to TRBJ2-1, with a possible D match to TRBD2 (6 bases). The V gene's germline CDR1 is SGHTA and CDR2 FQGTGA. The length of the CDR3 is 16 residues. Trimming removed 5 bases at V and 0 bases at J, with 14 bases between. The CDR3 bases are TGTGCCAGCAGCCTCGGCGGGGACCCCTCCTACAATGAGCAGTTCTTC. This translates into CASSLGGDPSYNEQFF.

This clone has more than one count but fewer than ten. The chain has TRBV15 and TRBJ2-5; D is undetermined. Germline lookup yields CDR1 LNHNV and CDR2 YYDKDF (reference sequence). The CDR3 extends over 14 amino acids. The V gene lost 5 bases and the J gene lost 4 bases, with 14 bases spanning the gap. In DNA, the CDR3 is TGTGCCACCAGCGGTCCCTCCTCGGGAGAGACCCAGTACTTC. This translates into CATSGPSSGETQYF.

The chain couples TRBV2 to TRBJ1-2, with a weak D call TRBD1 (5 bases). V was pared by 3 bases and J by 3 bases, with 8 bases between. The CDR3 consists of 13 residues. Germline CDR1 is SNHLY and CDR2 is FYNNEI. CDR3 loop: CASSEGQHYGYTF. DNA for the CDR3: TGTGCCAGCAGTGAGGGGCAGCACTATGGCTACACCTTC. The variable domain in full, with the rest retrieved from reference TRBV2 and TRBJ1-2, is EPEVTQTPSHQVTQMGQEVILRCVPISNHLYFYWYRQILGQKVEFLVSFYNNEISEKSEIFDDQFSVERPDGSNFTLKIRSTKLEDSAMYFCASSEGQHYGYTFGSGTRLTVV.

Turning to this clone: The same CDR3 arises from other DNA sequences in this sample as well. The chain joins TRBV6-5 to TRBJ1-1; D unresolved. Trimming removed 5 bases from V and 1 base from J, with 11 bases in between. CDR1 and CDR2 from the germline V gene are MNHEY and SVGAGI. The CDR3 has 14 residues. The CDR3 coding sequence is TGTGCCAGCAGTCCCCGAACTGGGAACACTGAAGCTTTCTTT. Encoded protein: CASSPRTGNTEAFF.

The rearrangement links TRBV4-1 to TRBJ1-4; 8 positions agree with TRBD1. Germline CDR1 reads MGHRA; CDR2 reads YSYEKL. Trimming cost V 4 bases and J 6 bases; bases outside gene matches: 13. This CDR3 region has 17 residues. The CDR3 nucleotides are TGCGCCAGCAGCCGTGTCCGGCAGGGGGCGAGGGATGAAAAACTGTTTTTT. Amino acid sequence: CASSRVRQGARDEKLFF.

With regard to this clone: This sample includes further DNA sequences coding for the same CDR3. V is TRBV18 and J is TRBJ2-5; 8 nucleotides agree with TRBD1. CDR3 length: 13 residues. J lost 2 bases, V lost 6 bases, and 2 bases had no gene match. Germline V gene sequence: CDR1 KGHSH, CDR2 LQKENI. CDR3 nucleotides: TGTGCCAGCTCCAGGGGGCAGCAAGAGACCCAGTACTTC. Protein product: CASSRGQQETQYF.

The chain employs TRBV25-1 and TRBJ1-2; D not resolved. Germline lookup yields CDR1 MGHDK and CDR2 SYGVNS. V lost 1 base and J lost 1, with 7 bases in between. This CDR3 is built from 14 residues. CDR3 nucleotide sequence: TGTGCCAGCAGTGAATGGCCAGATAACTATGGCTACACCTTC. This sequence encodes CASSEWPDNYGYTF.

The rearrangement links TRBV15 to TRBJ2-1, with no clear D. The CDR3 contains 16 residues. Trimming removed 0 bases from V and 4 bases from J, with 13 bases in between. The germline CDR1 and CDR2 sequences are LNHNV and YYDKDF (reference sequence). The CDR3 sequence is CATSRDPPPKYNEQFF. The CDR3 DNA follows: TGTGCCACCAGCAGAGATCCCCCTCCTAAGTACAATGAGCAGTTCTTC.

The V gene is TRBV30, the J gene TRBJ2-2, with a tentative D call TRBD2 (6 bases). V shed 1 base and J shed 8 bases, with 8 bases lying between them. Germline V gives CDR1 GTSNPN, CDR2 SVGIG (reference sequence). This CDR3 comprises 12 residues. CDR3 sequence (DNA): TGTGCCTGGAGTGACGGGACTGGGGAGCTGTTTTTT. This gives the protein CAWSDGTGELFF.

The chain carries TRBV2 and TRBJ1-1; D unclear. V was shortened by 7 bases and J by 0 bases, with 12 bases between the two germline ends. CDR1 SNHLY and CDR2 FYNNEI come from the germline V gene. The CDR3 consists of 14 residues. The CDR3: CASIKVEVNTEAFF. CDR3 nucleotides: TGTGCCAGCATAAAAGTAGAAGTGAACACTGAAGCTTTCTTT. Filled out from reference TRBV2 and TRBJ1-1, the complete variable domain reads EPEVTQTPSHQVTQMGQEVILRCVPISNHLYFYWYRQILGQKVEFLVSFYNNEISEKSEIFDDQFSVERPDGSNFTLKIRSTKLEDSAMYFCASIKVEVNTEAFFGQGTRLTVV.

About this clone: Since a much larger clone is just one base distant, this may be a read error. The rearrangement joins TRBV28 to TRBJ1-1; perhaps TRBD1 as D (5 bases). The CDR3 loop spans 14 amino acids. Germline CDR1 reads MDHEN; CDR2 reads SYDVKM. The germline V and J ends were trimmed by 6 bases and 1 base, with 12 bases remaining between them. For the CDR3, the DNA is TGTGCCAGCAGCTTGGCAGGGAAGAACACTGAAGCTTTCTTT. Translating it yields CASSLAGKNTEAFF.

The CDR3 DNA reads TGTGCCTGGAGTCGGACAGGGGGCAACGAAAAACTGTTTTTT. Protein product: CAWSRTGGNEKLFF. This rearrangement joins TRBV30 to TRBJ1-4, with 11 bases aligning to TRBD1. The CDR3 is 14 amino acids. V shed 2 bases, J shed 8 bases, and the junction held 4 bases outside the gene matches. In germline, CDR1 is GTSNPN, CDR2 SVGIG (reference sequence).

J is TRBJ1-1 and V is TRBV30; 8 nucleotides line up with TRBD1. The length of the CDR3 is 18 residues. Germline CDR1 and CDR2: GTSNPN and SVGIG (reference sequence). The junction had 17 bases not matched to a gene; V was cut back by 1 base and J by 4 bases. The CDR3 loop reads CAWSASLRQGSGLTEAFF. CDR3 DNA sequence: TGTGCCTGGAGTGCCTCCCTCAGACAGGGGTCCGGACTCACTGAAGCTTTCTTT.

This chain joins TRBV19 and TRBJ2-3; TRBD2 is a possible D gene (6 bases). The V and J ends lost 6 bases and 2 bases respectively, with 12 bases between them. This CDR3 is built from 14 residues. The germline V gene has CDR1 LNHDA and CDR2 SQIVND (reference sequence). CDR3 amino acids: CASRKGEATDTQYF. DNA for the CDR3: TGTGCCAGTAGAAAAGGGGAGGCCACAGATACGCAGTATTTT.

The gene calls are TRBV12-3 or TRBV12-4 and TRBJ1-1; perhaps TRBD1 as D (5 bases). Trimming removed 3 bases at V and 4 bases at J, with 9 bases between. The CDR3 totals 13 residues. The CDR3 region is CASSFGGATEAFF. The CDR3 DNA reads TGTGCCAGCAGTTTCGGGGGAGCCACTGAAGCTTTCTTT.

The rearrangement joins TRBV6-1 to TRBJ1-3, with 7 bases matching TRBD1. CDR1 and CDR2 (germline): MNHNS, SASEGT. V lost 6 bases, J lost 4 bases, and 12 bases stayed unmatched. This CDR3 has 16 amino acids. The CDR3 nucleotides read TGTGCCAGCAGGGAATTTACCGGGACAGAAGGAAACACCATATATTTT. This encodes CASREFTGTEGNTIYF.

The chain is built from TRBV2 and TRBJ2-1, with TRBD1 as a possible D gene (5 bases). The germline V gene encodes CDR1 SNHLY and CDR2 FYNNEI. The CDR3 covers 13 residues. Between the trimmed V and J ends, which lost 2 bases and 6 bases, there was a span of 8 bases. The chain's CDR3 is CASSESRANEQFF. The CDR3 region has the DNA TGTGCCAGCAGTGAAAGCAGGGCCAATGAGCAGTTCTTC.

The genes are TRBV2 and TRBJ1-5, with 9 bases aligning to TRBD1. The CDR3 has 15 residues. V was clipped by 5 bases and J by 0 bases; unmatched bases: 2. Germline CDR1 SNHLY, CDR2 FYNNEI. The CDR3 nucleotides read TGTGCCAGCAGTCGGGACAGGGATAGCAATCAGCCCCAGCATTTT. Its protein is CASSRDRDSNQPQHF.